One sample yielded the 20 T cell receptor beta chains listed below, sequenced in a study of cytomegalovirus exposure and HLA in healthy donors. With 60 Vbeta and 13 Jbeta primers, the PCR was carried out. Assay used: immunoSEQ multiplex PCR; TCRdb lists only in-frame clones, some missing. The sample has under 120,000 clones, less than 80% seen once. Sequencing input: PBMCs. The source is a woman between 40 and 55 years old in good health and CMV-seronegative.

A few counts support this clone. The chain joins TRBV7-9 to TRBJ1-1; TRBD1 aligns across 9 bases. V gave up 6 bases and J gave up 11 bases; unmatched junction bases: 13. The CDR3 is 14 residues long. CDR1 is SEHNR and CDR2 is FQNEAQ in the germline V gene (reference sequence). The CDR3 nucleotides are TGTGCCAGCAGGTCCTCCGGGACAGGGAGTCGGGCTTTCTTT. It specifies CASRSSGTGSRAFF.

This chain uses TRBV30 with TRBJ2-7, with 8 bases lining up with TRBD1. V lost 2 bases and J lost 0; bases outside the gene matches: 6. This CDR3 region has 15 residues. The germline CDR1 and CDR2 sequences are GTSNPN and SVGIG (reference sequence). CDR3 sequence: CAWSPGGANSYEQYF. The CDR3 DNA follows: TGTGCCTGGAGTCCAGGGGGCGCCAACTCCTACGAGCAGTACTTC. The full variable domain, with the rest looked up from reference TRBV30 and TRBJ2-7, is SQTIHQWPATLVQPVGSPLSLECTVEGTSNPNLYWYRQAAGRGLQLLFYSVGIGQISSEVPQNLSASRPQDRQFILSSKKLLLSDSGFYLCAWSPGGANSYEQYFGPGTRLTVT.

This clone was detected only once. The V call is TRBV9, the J call TRBJ1-2; 8 bases fit TRBD1. Trimming removed 0 bases from V and 8 bases from J; junction bases left unmatched: 9. Germline V gene lookup returns CDR1 SGDLS and CDR2 YYNGEE. The CDR3 loop spans 15 amino acids. The CDR3 DNA reads TGTGCCAGCAGCGTAGCTGACAGGGGCGCATTCGGCTACACCTTC. Its protein is CASSVADRGAFGYTF.

The chain carries TRBV10-2 and TRBJ1-5; a weak D match, TRBD1 (6 bases). Germline V gives CDR1 WSHSY, CDR2 SAAADI. The length of the CDR3 is 14 residues. V dropped 10 bases and J dropped 0 bases, with 13 bases sitting between them. Here the CDR3 DNA reads TGCGCCACAGGACAGATCGATAGCAATCAGCCCCAGCATTTT. Its translation: CATGQIDSNQPQHF.

This chain uses TRBV6-1 with TRBJ2-1, with no clear D. Germline V lookup: CDR1 MNHNS, CDR2 SASEGT. V was cut by 8 bases and J by 4 bases, with 9 bases left in between. The CDR3 runs 12 residues. The CDR3 here is CASWAVYNEQFF. The CDR3 DNA reads as TGTGCCAGCTGGGCCGTTTACAATGAGCAGTTCTTC.

In its sample, this clone was seen a few times. The gene calls are TRBV4-3 and TRBJ2-7; D is perhaps TRBD2 (6 bases). The CDR3 has 15 residues. Germline V gene sequence: CDR1 LGHNA, CDR2 YSLEER. V lost 1 base and J lost 0, with 10 bases in between. The CDR3 loop is CASSQGTTSSYEQYF. The DNA of the CDR3 is TGCGCCAGCAGCCAAGGAACGACTAGCTCCTACGAGCAGTACTTC.

The CDR3 DNA reads TGCGCCAGCAGCCATGGGACTAGCGGGAGAATAAAGAGGGGCAATGAGCAGTTCTTC. This translates into CASSHGTSGRIKRGNEQFF. The chain employs TRBV4-1 and TRBJ2-1, with 14 bases that match TRBD2. The CDR3 sequence is 19 residues long. The germline V gene encodes CDR1 MGHRA and CDR2 YSYEKL. The V segment lost 3 bases and the J segment 6 bases; nucleotides outside the gene matches: 13.

Note on this clone: The junction and the germline gene differ at one end; a read error may be behind it. This rearrangement joins TRBV7-9 to TRBJ1-2; possibly TRBD1 for D (6 bases). Germline CDR1 SEHNR, CDR2 FQNEAQ (reference sequence). CDR3 size: 16 residues. The CDR3 loop reads CASSQGRTGARGGHTF. As DNA, the CDR3 is TGTGCCAGCAGCCAGGGGCGGACTGGAGCTAGGGGTGGCCACACCTTC. Variable domain in full (rest from reference TRBV7-9 and TRBJ1-2): DTGVSQNPRHKITKRGQNVTFRCDPISEHNRLYWYRQTLGQGPEFLTYFQNEAQLEKSRLLSDRFSAERPKGSFSTLEIQRTEQGDSAMYLCASSQGRTGARGGHTFGSGTRLTVV.

This sequence joins TRBV4-1 and TRBJ1-5; maybe TRBD1 (5 bases). Deletions cut 3 bases from V and 4 bases from J, with 7 bases between. Germline CDR1 MGHRA, CDR2 YSYEKL. This CDR3 is 13 amino acids long. CDR3 DNA sequence: TGCGCCAGCAGCCAGCGACAGAATCAGCCCCAGCATTTT. This gives the protein CASSQRQNQPQHF.

V usage is TRBV18 and J usage is TRBJ2-1; possibly TRBD1 for D (5 bases). The V end lost 5 bases, the J end lost 7 bases, and 18 bases lay between the germline ends. The CDR3 is made up of 15 amino acids. Per the germline V gene, CDR1 is KGHSH and CDR2 is LQKENI. CDR3 sequence: CASSVQWVPGNEQFF. In DNA form, the CDR3 reads TGTGCCAGCTCAGTCCAGTGGGTTCCAGGGAATGAGCAGTTCTTC.

The chain is built from TRBV19 and TRBJ1-5; D perhaps matches TRBD1 (6 bases). Germline V gene lookup returns CDR1 LNHDA and CDR2 SQIVND (reference sequence). The V and J ends lost 2 bases and 4 bases respectively, with 12 bases between them. CDR3 length equals 15 residues. The CDR3 DNA reads TGTGCCAGTAGTATATCAGGGGCTTGGAATCAGCCCCAGCATTTT. Residues: CASSISGAWNQPQHF. Supplemented by reference TRBV19 and TRBJ1-5, the full variable domain reads DGGITQSPKYLFRKEGQNVTLSCEQNLNHDAMYWYRQDPGQGLRLIYYSQIVNDFQKGDIAEGYSVSREKKESFPLTVTSAQKNPTAFYLCASSISGAWNQPQHFGDGTRLSIL.

This chain connects TRBV2 to TRBJ2-7; 7 bases map to TRBD2. The CDR3 loop spans 15 amino acids. Germline values: CDR1 SNHLY, CDR2 FYNNEI. J lost 7 bases, V lost 4 bases, and 13 bases had no gene match. The CDR3 DNA reads TGTGCCAGCAGTGGCCGGGCGGGAGCTCAGTGGGAGCAGTACTTC. Protein sequence: CASSGRAGAQWEQYF.

This clone was counted between two and nine times. Written as DNA, the CDR3 is TGTGCCAGCAGCGTAGTATCCCTAGCGCGGTACAATGAGCAGTTCTTC. Its translation: CASSVVSLARYNEQFF. The chain links TRBV9 to TRBJ2-1, with a weak D call TRBD2 (6 bases). This CDR3 has 16 amino acids. Germline V lookup: CDR1 SGDLS, CDR2 YYNGEE. Trimming stripped 0 bases from V and 4 bases from J, with 14 bases between.

The CDR3 nucleotides are TGTGCCAGCAGCCACCCGTTCCAGGGCCCTAGCACAGATACGCAGTATTTT. Protein sequence: CASSHPFQGPSTDTQYF. This chain links TRBV7-9 with TRBJ2-3; maybe TRBD1 (5 bases). Germline V lookup: CDR1 SEHNR, CDR2 FQNEAQ (reference sequence). This CDR3 region has 17 residues. V was shortened by 5 bases and J by 0 bases, with 18 bases between the two germline ends.

This clone was observed a handful of times. The V gene is TRBV4-3, the J gene TRBJ2-2; the match to TRBD2 covers 11 bases. Trimming took 1 base from V and 3 from J; bases not matched to a gene: 7. Looked up from germline, CDR1 is LGHNA and CDR2 is YSLEER. The length of the CDR3 is 18 residues. The CDR3 DNA is TGCGCCAGCAGCCAAGTATTAGCGGGGGGGCCAGACACCGGGGAGCTGTTTTTT. This translates into CASSQVLAGGPDTGELFF.

The DNA for the CDR3 is TGTGCCACACAAACCGGGACAGTACTCTTCGGCAATCAGCCCCAGCATTTT. Its protein is CATQTGTVLFGNQPQHF. The chain links TRBV28 to TRBJ1-5, with 7 bases that match TRBD1. V was pared by 10 bases and J by 2 bases, with 17 bases of the junction left unmatched. Germline CDR1 MDHEN, CDR2 SYDVKM. The CDR3 spans 17 residues.

The rearrangement links TRBV2 to TRBJ2-7; perhaps TRBD1 as D (6 bases). Trimming stripped 4 bases from V and 4 bases from J, with 17 bases between. The CDR3 loop spans 15 amino acids. Germline V gene sequence: CDR1 SNHLY, CDR2 FYNNEI. The DNA for the CDR3 is TGTGCCAGCAGTGCAGAAGGGGGTTTAGGATACGAGCAGTACTTC. Translating it yields CASSAEGGLGYEQYF.

The chain combines TRBV28 with TRBJ2-7; tentative D call: TRBD1 (5 bases). V was clipped by 5 bases and J by 7 bases, with 15 bases between them. There are 13 residues in the CDR3. The germline V gene has CDR1 MDHEN and CDR2 SYDVKM. The CDR3 nucleotides are TGTGCCAGCAGTCCCCCACTGGGGCTGGAGCAGTACTTC. Translation: CASSPPLGLEQYF. The full variable domain, its missing parts supplied by reference TRBV28 and TRBJ2-7, is DVKVTQSSRYLVKRTGEKVFLECVQDMDHENMFWYRQDPGLGLRLIYFSYDVKMKEKGDIPEGYSVSREKKERFSLILESASTNQTSMYLCASSPPLGLEQYFGPGTRLTVT.

The chain couples TRBV28 to TRBJ1-1, with 10 bases fitting TRBD1. The CDR3 consists of 17 residues. After removal of 5 bases from V and 5 bases from J, the junction contained 14 bases not matched to a gene. Germline V lookup: CDR1 MDHEN, CDR2 SYDVKM. The CDR3 loop reads CASSPPWPGQGGTEAFF. As DNA, the CDR3 is TGTGCCAGCAGTCCGCCCTGGCCCGGACAGGGGGGGACTGAAGCTTTCTTT. The full variable domain, completed using reference TRBV28 and TRBJ1-1, is DVKVTQSSRYLVKRTGEKVFLECVQDMDHENMFWYRQDPGLGLRLIYFSYDVKMKEKGDIPEGYSVSREKKERFSLILESASTNQTSMYLCASSPPWPGQGGTEAFFGQGTRLTVV.

J is TRBJ2-7 and V is TRBV5-5; 8 bases are a match to TRBD1. Trimming cost V 4 bases and J 7 bases; bases outside gene matches: 7. The germline gives CDR1 SGHKS, CDR2 YYEKEE (reference sequence). CDR3 length: 13 residues. DNA of the CDR3: TGTGCCAGCAGCCACCCAGGGGGCGGTGAGCAGTACTTC. Its translation: CASSHPGGGEQYF.